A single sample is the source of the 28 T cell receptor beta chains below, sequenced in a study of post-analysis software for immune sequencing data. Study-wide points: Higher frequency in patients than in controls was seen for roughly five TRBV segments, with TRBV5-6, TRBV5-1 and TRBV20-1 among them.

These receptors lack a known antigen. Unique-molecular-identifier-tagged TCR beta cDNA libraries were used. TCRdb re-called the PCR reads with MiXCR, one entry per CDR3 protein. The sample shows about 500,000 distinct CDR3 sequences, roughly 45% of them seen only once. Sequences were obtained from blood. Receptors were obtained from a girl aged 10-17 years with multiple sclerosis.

CDR3 region: CATSSLDQPQHF. The CDR3 DNA follows: TGTGCCACCAGCAGCCTAGATCAGCCCCAGCATTTT. The chain links TRBV15 to TRBJ1-5; D is uncertain. V lost 3 bases to trimming and J lost 5 bases, with 5 bases between them. CDR3 length: 12 amino acids. CDR1 and CDR2 from the germline V gene are LNHNV and YYDKDF (reference sequence). Looking up the rest from reference TRBV15 and TRBJ1-5 gives the full variable domain: DAMVIQNPRYQVTQFGKPVTLSCSQTLNHNVMYWYQQKSSQAPKLLFHYYDKDFNNEADTPDNFQSRRPNTSFCFLDIRSPGLGDTAMYLCATSSLDQPQHFGDGTRLSIL.

This chain's CDR3 is CASNGGLSGSRYEQYF. CDR3 DNA sequence: TGTGCCAGCAACGGGGGGCTAAGCGGGAGTCGGTACGAGCAGTACTTC. The gene calls are TRBV28 and TRBJ2-5, with 8 bases lining up with TRBD2. The J call is doubtful: the DNA matches TRBJ2-7 better. Germline V gene data show CDR1 as MDHEN and CDR2 as SYDVKM. This CDR3 is built from 16 residues.

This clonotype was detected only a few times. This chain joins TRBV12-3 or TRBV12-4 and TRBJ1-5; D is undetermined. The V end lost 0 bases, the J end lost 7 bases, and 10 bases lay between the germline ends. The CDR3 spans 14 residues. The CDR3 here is CASSLAHSSQPQHF. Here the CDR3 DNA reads TGTGCCAGCAGTTTAGCCCACTCCTCCCAGCCCCAGCATTTT.

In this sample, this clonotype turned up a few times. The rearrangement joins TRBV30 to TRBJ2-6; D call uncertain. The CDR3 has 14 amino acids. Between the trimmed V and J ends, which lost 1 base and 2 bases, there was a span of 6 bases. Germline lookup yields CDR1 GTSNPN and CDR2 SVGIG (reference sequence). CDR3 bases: TGTGCCTGGAGTGAGACACCTGGGGCCAACGTCCTGACTTTC. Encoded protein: CAWSETPGANVLTF.

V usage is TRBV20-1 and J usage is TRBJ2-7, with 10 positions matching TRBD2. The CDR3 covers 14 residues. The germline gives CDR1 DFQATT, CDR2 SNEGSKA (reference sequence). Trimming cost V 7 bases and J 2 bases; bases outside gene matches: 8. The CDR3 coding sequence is TGCAGTGGAGCTAGCGGGAGTAGGACCTACGAGCAGTACTTC. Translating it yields CSGASGSRTYEQYF.

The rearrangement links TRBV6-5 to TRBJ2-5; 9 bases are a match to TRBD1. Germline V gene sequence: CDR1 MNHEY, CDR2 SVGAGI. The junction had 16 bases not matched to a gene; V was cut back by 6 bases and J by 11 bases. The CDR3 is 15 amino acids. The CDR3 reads CASSTGTGTYNEQYF. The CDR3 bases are TGTGCCAGCAGCACCGGGACAGGGACCTACAATGAGCAGTACTTC.

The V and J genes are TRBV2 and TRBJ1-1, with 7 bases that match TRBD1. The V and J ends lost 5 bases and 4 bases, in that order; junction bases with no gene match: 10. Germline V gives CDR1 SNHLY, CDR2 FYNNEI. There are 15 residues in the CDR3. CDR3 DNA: TGTGCCAGCAGTTTCGATCAGGGGGTCTCCACTGAAGCTTTCTTT. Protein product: CASSFDQGVSTEAFF.

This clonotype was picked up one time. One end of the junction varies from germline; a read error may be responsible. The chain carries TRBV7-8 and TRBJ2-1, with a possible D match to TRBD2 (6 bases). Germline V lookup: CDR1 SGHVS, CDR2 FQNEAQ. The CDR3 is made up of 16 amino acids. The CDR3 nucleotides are TGTGCCAGCAGCCCCCGGGGGAGCTCCCTTTCCAATGTGCAGTTCTTC. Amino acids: CASSPRGSSLSNVQFF.

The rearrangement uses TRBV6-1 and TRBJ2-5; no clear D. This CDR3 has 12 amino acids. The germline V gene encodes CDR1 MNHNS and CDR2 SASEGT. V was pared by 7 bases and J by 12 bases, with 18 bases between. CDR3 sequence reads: CASTESQIKKYF. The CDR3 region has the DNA TGTGCCAGCACCGAATCACAAATCAAGAAGTACTTC.

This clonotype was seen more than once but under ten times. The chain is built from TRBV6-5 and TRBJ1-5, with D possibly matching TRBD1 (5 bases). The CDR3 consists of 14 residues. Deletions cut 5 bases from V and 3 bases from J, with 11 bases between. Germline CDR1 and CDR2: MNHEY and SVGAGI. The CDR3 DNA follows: TGTGCCAGCAGTGCCCAGGGCCTCAATCAGCCCCAGCATTTT. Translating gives CASSAQGLNQPQHF.

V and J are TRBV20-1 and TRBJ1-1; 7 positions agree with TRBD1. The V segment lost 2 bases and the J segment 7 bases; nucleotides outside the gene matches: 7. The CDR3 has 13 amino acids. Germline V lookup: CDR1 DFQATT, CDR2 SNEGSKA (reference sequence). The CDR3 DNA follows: TGCAGTGCTAGACAAACAGGGGACATTGAAGCTTTCTTT. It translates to CSARQTGDIEAFF.

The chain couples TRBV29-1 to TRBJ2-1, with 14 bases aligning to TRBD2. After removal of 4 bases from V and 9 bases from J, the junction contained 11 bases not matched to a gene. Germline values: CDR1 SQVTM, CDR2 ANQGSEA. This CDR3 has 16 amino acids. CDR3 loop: CSVAGLAGASVSEQFF. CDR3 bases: TGCAGCGTTGCGGGACTAGCGGGAGCTTCAGTGAGTGAGCAGTTCTTC.

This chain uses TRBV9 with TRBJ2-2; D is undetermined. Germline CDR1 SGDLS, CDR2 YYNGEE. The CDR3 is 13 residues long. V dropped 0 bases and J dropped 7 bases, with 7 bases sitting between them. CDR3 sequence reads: CASSVGGIGELFF. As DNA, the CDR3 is TGTGCCAGCAGCGTAGGAGGCATCGGGGAGCTGTTTTTT.

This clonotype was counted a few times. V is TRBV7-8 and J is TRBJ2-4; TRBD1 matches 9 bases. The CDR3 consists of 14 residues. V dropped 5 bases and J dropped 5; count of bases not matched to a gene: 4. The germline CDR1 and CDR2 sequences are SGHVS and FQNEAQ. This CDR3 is CASSATGGENIQYF. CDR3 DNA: TGTGCCAGCAGCGCAACAGGGGGCGAAAACATTCAGTACTTC.

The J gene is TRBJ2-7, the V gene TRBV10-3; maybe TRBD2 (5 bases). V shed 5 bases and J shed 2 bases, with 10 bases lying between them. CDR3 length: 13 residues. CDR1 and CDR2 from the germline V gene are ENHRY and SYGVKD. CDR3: CAISMDSAYEQYF. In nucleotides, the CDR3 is TGTGCCATCAGTATGGACTCAGCCTACGAGCAGTACTTC.

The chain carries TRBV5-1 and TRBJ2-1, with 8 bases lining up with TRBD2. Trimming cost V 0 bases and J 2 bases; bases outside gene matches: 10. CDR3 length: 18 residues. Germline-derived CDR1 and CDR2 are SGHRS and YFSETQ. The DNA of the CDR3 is TGCGCCAGCAGCTTGGTGGGACCTAGCGGGCTTACCTACAATGAGCAGTTCTTC. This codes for CASSLVGPSGLTYNEQFF.

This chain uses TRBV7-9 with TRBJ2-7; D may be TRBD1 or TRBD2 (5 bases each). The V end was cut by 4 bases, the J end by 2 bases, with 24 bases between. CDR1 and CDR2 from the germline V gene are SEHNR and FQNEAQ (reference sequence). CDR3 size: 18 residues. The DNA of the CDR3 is TGTGCCAGCAGCTCTAACCCAATTGCCGGGACGCCACCCTACGAGCAGTACTTC. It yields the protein CASSSNPIAGTPPYEQYF.

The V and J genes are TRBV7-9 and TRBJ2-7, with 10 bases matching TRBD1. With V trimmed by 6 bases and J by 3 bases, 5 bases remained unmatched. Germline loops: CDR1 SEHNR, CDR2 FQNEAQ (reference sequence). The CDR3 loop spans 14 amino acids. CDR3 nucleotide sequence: TGTGCCAGCAGACCGCGGGACAGGGGCTACGAGCAGTACTTC. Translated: CASRPRDRGYEQYF.

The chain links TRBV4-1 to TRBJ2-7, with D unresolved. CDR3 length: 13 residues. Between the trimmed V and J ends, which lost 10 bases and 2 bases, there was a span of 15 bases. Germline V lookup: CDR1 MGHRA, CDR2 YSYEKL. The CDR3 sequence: CATSKTETYEQYF. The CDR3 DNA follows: TGCGCCACATCCAAAACAGAAACCTACGAGCAGTACTTC.

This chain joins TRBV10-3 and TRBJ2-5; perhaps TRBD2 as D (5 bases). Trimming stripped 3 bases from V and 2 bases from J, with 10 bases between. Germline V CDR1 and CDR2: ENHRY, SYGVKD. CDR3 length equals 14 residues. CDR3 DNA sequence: TGTGCCATCAGTGAAGATCCGGGACAAGAGACCCAGTACTTC. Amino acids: CAISEDPGQETQYF.

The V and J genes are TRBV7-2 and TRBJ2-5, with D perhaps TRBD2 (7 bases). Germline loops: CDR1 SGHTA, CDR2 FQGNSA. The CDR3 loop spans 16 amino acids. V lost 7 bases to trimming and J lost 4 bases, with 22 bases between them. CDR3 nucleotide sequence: TGTGCCAGCACCATGGGGGGGGCTCTCAAAGGAGAGACCCAGTACTTC. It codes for CASTMGGALKGETQYF.

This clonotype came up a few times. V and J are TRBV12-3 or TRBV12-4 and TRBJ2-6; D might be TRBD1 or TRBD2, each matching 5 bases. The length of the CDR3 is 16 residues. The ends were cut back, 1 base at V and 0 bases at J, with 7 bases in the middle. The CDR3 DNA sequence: TGTGCCAGCAGTTTAGTCGGGACCTCTGGGGCCAACGTCCTGACTTTC. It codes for CASSLVGTSGANVLTF.

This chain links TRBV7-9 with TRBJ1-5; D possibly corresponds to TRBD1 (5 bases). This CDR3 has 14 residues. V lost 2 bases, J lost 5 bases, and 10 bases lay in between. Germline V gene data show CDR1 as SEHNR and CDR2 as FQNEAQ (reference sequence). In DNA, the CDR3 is TGTGCCAGCAGCTTACTGGGAGGGGATCAGCCCCAGCATTTT. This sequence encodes CASSLLGGDQPQHF.

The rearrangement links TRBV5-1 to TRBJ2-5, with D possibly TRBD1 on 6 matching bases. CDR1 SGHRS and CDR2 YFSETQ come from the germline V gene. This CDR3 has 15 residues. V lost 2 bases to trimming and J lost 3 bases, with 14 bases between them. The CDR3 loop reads CASSFITGHKETQYF. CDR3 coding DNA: TGCGCCAGCAGCTTTATTACGGGACACAAAGAGACCCAGTACTTC.

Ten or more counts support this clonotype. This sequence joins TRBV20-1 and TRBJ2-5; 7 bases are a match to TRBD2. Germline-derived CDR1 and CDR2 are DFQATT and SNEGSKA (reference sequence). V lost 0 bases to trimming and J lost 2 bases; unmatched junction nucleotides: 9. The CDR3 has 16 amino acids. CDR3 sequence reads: CSARDLSGISQETQYF. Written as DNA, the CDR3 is TGCAGTGCTAGAGATTTGAGCGGGATTTCGCAAGAGACCCAGTACTTC.

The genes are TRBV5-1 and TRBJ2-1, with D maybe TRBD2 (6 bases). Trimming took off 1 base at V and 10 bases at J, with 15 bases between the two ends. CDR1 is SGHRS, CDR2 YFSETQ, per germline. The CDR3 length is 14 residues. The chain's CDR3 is CASSLSEVSGEQFF. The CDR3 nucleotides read TGCGCCAGCAGCTTGAGCGAGGTCAGCGGGGAGCAGTTCTTC.

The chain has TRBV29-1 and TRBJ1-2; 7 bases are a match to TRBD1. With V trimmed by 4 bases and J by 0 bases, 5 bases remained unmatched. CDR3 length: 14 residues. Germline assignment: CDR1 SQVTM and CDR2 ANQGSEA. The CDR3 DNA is TGCAGCGTTGGTGGACAGGTAGCTAACTATGGCTACACCTTC. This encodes CSVGGQVANYGYTF.

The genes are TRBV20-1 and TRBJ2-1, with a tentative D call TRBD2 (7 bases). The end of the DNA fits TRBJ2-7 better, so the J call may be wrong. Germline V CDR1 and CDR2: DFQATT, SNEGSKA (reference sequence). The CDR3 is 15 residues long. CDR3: CSAREGGPRRDEQYF. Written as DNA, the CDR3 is TGCAGTGCTAGAGAGGGGGGGCCGAGGCGGGACGAGCAGTACTTC.